The next 29 T cell receptor beta chains were all read from a single sample in a study of long-term antiretroviral therapy in people with HIV. Sequencing relied on immunoSEQ assay v3.0, run at survey level. Assay: immunoSEQ multiplex PCR; the TCRdb copy retains only in-frame clones and omits some. The sample shows 30,000 or so clones, under 85% of them seen only once. The sequencing used unsorted PBMCs, collected 3 years after starting antiretroviral therapy. Receptors originate from a man over 45 with HIV.

This clone was seen once. CDR3 DNA sequence: TGTGCCAGCAGACTAGCGGGAGGCACAGATACGCAGTATTTT. Encoded protein: CASRLAGGTDTQYF. This chain links TRBV7-3 with TRBJ2-3; 11 bases align to TRBD2. With V trimmed by 6 bases and J by 1 base, 0 bases remained unmatched. Germline lookup yields CDR1 SGHTA and CDR2 FQGTGA. CDR3 length: 14 residues.

The chain links TRBV7-2 to TRBJ1-2, with 9 bases identical to TRBD1. V shed 5 bases, J shed 8 bases, and the junction held 18 bases outside the gene matches. Per the germline V gene, CDR1 is SGHTA and CDR2 is FQGNSA. The CDR3 is made up of 17 amino acids. As DNA, the CDR3 is TGTGCCAGCAGCGCACCGCCTCCACGGACAGGGGAGAGCGGCTACACCTTC. Its protein product is CASSAPPPRTGESGYTF.

The chain employs TRBV11-2 and TRBJ2-1; D possibly corresponds to TRBD2 (5 bases). Trimming removed 3 bases from V and 15 bases from J, with 24 bases in between. CDR1 SGHAT and CDR2 FQNNGV come from the germline V gene. The CDR3 length is 15 residues. The CDR3 DNA is TGTGCCAGCAGCTTTCTCTCGTTCCGCGGGTCTATGTCGTTCTTC. Its protein is CASSFLSFRGSMSFF.

V is TRBV5-4 and J is TRBJ2-7; 9 bases are a match to TRBD2. The CDR3 runs to 15 residues. J lost 1 base, V lost 0 bases, and 2 bases had no gene match. Germline lookup yields CDR1 SGHNT and CDR2 YYREEE (reference sequence). The CDR3 spells CASSLGGRVSYEQYF. The CDR3 DNA sequence: TGTGCCAGCAGCTTGGGCGGGAGGGTGTCCTACGAGCAGTACTTC.

The rearrangement joins TRBV7-9 to TRBJ1-5; D possibly corresponds to TRBD1 (6 bases). This CDR3 has 14 residues. Germline loops: CDR1 SEHNR, CDR2 FQNEAQ (reference sequence). Trimming took 5 bases from V and 4 from J, leaving 12 bases between them. As DNA, the CDR3 is TGTGCCAGCAGCCAAGGGGGAAGAAATCAGCCCCAGCATTTT. Amino acid sequence: CASSQGGRNQPQHF.

The V gene is TRBV13, the J gene TRBJ2-5; TRBD1 is a possible D gene (6 bases). The V end lost 2 bases, the J end lost 3 bases, and 7 bases lay between the germline ends. The CDR3 loop spans 13 amino acids. CDR1 is PRHDT, CDR2 FYEKMQ, per germline (reference sequence). For the CDR3, the DNA is TGTGCCAGCAGCTTAAGACAGGAAGAGACCCAGTACTTC. This encodes CASSLRQEETQYF. Full variable domain (missing parts from reference TRBV13 and TRBJ2-5): AAGVIQSPRHLIKEKRETATLKCYPIPRHDTVYWYQQGPGQDPQFLISFYEKMQSDKGSIPDRFSAQQFSDYHSELNMSSLELGDSALYFCASSLRQEETQYFGPGTRLLVL.

The chain has TRBV11-1 and TRBJ2-6; D not certain. Trimming cost V 1 base and J 4 bases, with 11 bases left between them. The V gene's germline CDR1 is SGHAT and CDR2 FQDESV (reference sequence). The CDR3 contains 16 residues. As DNA, the CDR3 is TGTGCCAGCAGCTTAGAAGCTGCCGAGGGGGCCAACGTCCTGACTTTC. This codes for CASSLEAAEGANVLTF.

The chain is built from TRBV6-7 and TRBJ2-7; 8 bases fit TRBD1. TRBV6-7 is recorded as an ORF, its role being uncertain. V shed 1 base and J 3 bases; nucleotides not matched to a gene: 5. The CDR3 covers 15 residues. The CDR3 DNA reads TGTGCCAGCAGTTACTGGCAGGGGGCTGACTACGAGCAGTACTTC. Its translation is CASSYWQGADYEQYF.

This chain uses TRBV28 with TRBJ1-2; D uncertain. CDR3 length: 16 residues. Trimming left V 7 bases short and J 3 bases short, with 21 bases between. Germline CDR1 is MDHEN and CDR2 is SYDVKM. The CDR3 loop reads CASTTWGLGTDYGYTF. The CDR3 DNA reads as TGTGCCAGCACTACTTGGGGTTTGGGTACAGACTATGGCTACACCTTC.

The rearrangement links TRBV30 to TRBJ2-7; D may correspond to TRBD1 or TRBD2 (5 bases each). Germline V gene lookup returns CDR1 GTSNPN and CDR2 SVGIG (reference sequence). This CDR3 is 12 amino acids long. Trimming removed 5 bases at V and 0 bases at J, with 8 bases between. The CDR3 coding sequence is TGTGCCTGGGGGGACCTCTCCTACGAGCAGTACTTC. It translates to CAWGDLSYEQYF.

Here the CDR3 reads CASSLVGGYEQYF. The CDR3, as DNA: TGTGCCAGCAGCTTAGTGGGAGGATACGAGCAGTACTTC. The gene calls are TRBV7-9 and TRBJ2-7; a possible D gene is TRBD2 (6 bases). Looked up from germline, CDR1 is SEHNR and CDR2 is FQNEAQ (reference sequence). V was cut by 1 base and J by 4 bases, with 8 bases left in between. CDR3 length: 13 residues. The variable domain in full, with the rest retrieved from reference TRBV7-9 and TRBJ2-7, is DTGVSQNPRHKITKRGQNVTFRCDPISEHNRLYWYRQTLGQGPEFLTYFQNEAQLEKSRLLSDRFSAERPKGSFSTLEIQRTEQGDSAMYLCASSLVGGYEQYFGPGTRLTVT.

This sequence joins TRBV28 and TRBJ2-7, with D unclear. CDR1 is MDHEN and CDR2 is SYDVKM in the germline V gene. V lost 2 bases and J 6 bases, leaving 14 bases between the germline ends. The CDR3 runs 14 residues. This chain's CDR3 is CASSLPLGPAEQYF. The DNA for the CDR3 is TGTGCCAGCAGTTTACCCCTCGGCCCCGCCGAGCAGTACTTC.

This clone was seen a single time. The chain couples TRBV5-1 to TRBJ2-3; 11 positions agree with TRBD1. Germline V gene lookup returns CDR1 SGHRS and CDR2 YFSETQ. J lost 7 bases, V lost 0 bases, and 4 bases had no gene match. The CDR3 length is 15 residues. The DNA of the CDR3 is TGCGCCAGCAGCTTGGGGACAGGGGGCGACCATACGCAGTATTTT. Translation gives CASSLGTGGDHTQYF.

V usage is TRBV7-2 and J usage is TRBJ1-2; TRBD1 might be the D (6 bases). The V and J ends lost 4 bases and 5 bases respectively, with 8 bases between them. Germline V gene sequence: CDR1 SGHTA, CDR2 FQGNSA. The CDR3 has 12 amino acids. The CDR3 region is CASSSRGYGYTF. In nucleotides, the CDR3 is TGTGCCAGCAGCTCCAGGGGTTATGGCTACACCTTC.

The J gene is TRBJ1-6, the V gene TRBV28, with 9 nucleotides matching TRBD1. V was clipped by 3 bases and J by 11 bases; unmatched bases: 11. CDR1 and CDR2 (germline): MDHEN, SYDVKM. This CDR3 comprises 16 residues. The chain's CDR3 is CASSFGTGLSGAPLHF. The CDR3 DNA sequence: TGTGCCAGCAGTTTTGGGACAGGGTTATCGGGTGCACCCCTCCACTTT.

The genes are TRBV14 and TRBJ2-6; maybe TRBD1 (6 bases). Trimming stripped 4 bases from V and 0 bases from J, with 16 bases between. The germline V gene has CDR1 SGHDN and CDR2 FVKESK. CDR3 size: 18 residues. The chain's CDR3 is CASSLDPGQSSGANVLTF. The CDR3 DNA follows: TGTGCCAGCAGCCTAGACCCAGGACAGAGCTCTGGGGCCAACGTCCTGACTTTC.

The rearrangement joins TRBV14 to TRBJ2-7; no firm D call. V dropped 1 base and J dropped 6 bases, with 13 bases sitting between them. From germline, CDR1 is SGHDN and CDR2 FVKESK. This CDR3 spans 14 amino acids. The CDR3 bases are TGTGCCAGCAGCCAAGTCTCGAGAGCTTCCGAGCAGTACTTC. Protein sequence: CASSQVSRASEQYF.

V gene TRBV14 combines with J gene TRBJ2-1; D not resolved. Germline CDR1 and CDR2: SGHDN and FVKESK. Trimming cost V 3 bases and J 4 bases, with 10 bases left between them. This CDR3 has 14 amino acids. The CDR3 nucleotides are TGTGCCAGCAGCCAGAGGACGGATTACAATGAGCAGTTCTTC. This gives the protein CASSQRTDYNEQFF.

This chain connects TRBV5-6 to TRBJ2-3, with 8 bases matching TRBD1. V shed 4 bases and J 2 bases; nucleotides not matched to a gene: 6. Germline V gene data show CDR1 as SGHDT and CDR2 as YYEEEE. CDR3 length: 15 residues. The CDR3 spells CASSLRTGPTDTQYF. CDR3 DNA sequence: TGTGCCAGCAGCCTAAGGACAGGGCCCACAGATACGCAGTATTTT.

V gene TRBV25-1 combines with J gene TRBJ1-1; no definite D call. The ends were cut back, 10 bases at V and 1 base at J, with 16 bases in the middle. The CDR3 consists of 14 residues. CDR1 and CDR2 from the germline V gene are MGHDK and SYGVNS. The CDR3 loop reads CATRINHGNTEAFF. Here the CDR3 DNA reads TGTGCCACCAGGATCAACCACGGGAACACTGAAGCTTTCTTT.

The chain combines TRBV28 with TRBJ2-7, with 14 bases that match TRBD2. The CDR3 covers 14 residues. Germline V gives CDR1 MDHEN, CDR2 SYDVKM. Trimming removed 9 bases from V and 2 bases from J; junction bases left unmatched: 3. The CDR3 loop reads CASTGLAGAYEQYF. The CDR3 DNA sequence: TGTGCCAGTACGGGACTAGCGGGAGCCTACGAGCAGTACTTC.

DNA of the CDR3: TGCAGCGCCCCAATCACAGGGACGAACACTGAAGCTTTCTTT. Translated: CSAPITGTNTEAFF. The V call is TRBV29-1, the J call TRBJ1-1; TRBD1 might be the D (6 bases). Trimming pared 7 bases from V and 1 base from J, leaving 16 bases between. CDR1 and CDR2 (germline): SQVTM, ANQGSEA. CDR3 length equals 14 residues.

This clone was counted a few times. The chain uses TRBV7-9 and TRBJ2-7; D possibly corresponds to TRBD2 (5 bases). The CDR3 is 13 amino acids. Trimming pared 7 bases from V and 1 base from J, leaving 11 bases between. The V gene's germline CDR1 is SEHNR and CDR2 FQNEAQ (reference sequence). This chain's CDR3 is CASTLSGSYEQYF. The CDR3 DNA reads TGTGCCAGCACTTTAAGCGGTTCCTACGAGCAGTACTTC.

This sequence joins TRBV7-2 and TRBJ2-7, with a weak D call TRBD2 (5 bases). Deletions cut 5 bases from V and 1 base from J, with 21 bases between. The CDR3 length is 17 residues. The germline V gene encodes CDR1 SGHTA and CDR2 FQGNSA. The CDR3 DNA sequence: TGTGCCAGCAGCCCCCTGATGCGTGACTATGAATCCTACGAGCAGTACTTC. Residues: CASSPLMRDYESYEQYF.

This chain uses TRBV7-9 with TRBJ1-6; the match to TRBD1 covers 7 bases. The ends lost 5 bases at V and 9 bases at J; junction bases unmatched: 10. Germline CDR1 reads SEHNR; CDR2 reads FQNEAQ (reference sequence). This CDR3 has 15 residues. CDR3 nucleotides: TGTGCCAGCAGCACCGCTACAGGGGTCGGTTCACCCCTCCACTTT. It specifies CASSTATGVGSPLHF.

This chain joins TRBV7-8 and TRBJ1-5; unclear D gene. There are 12 residues in the CDR3. Trimming took off 7 bases at V and 0 bases at J, with 4 bases between the two ends. Germline CDR1 reads SGHVS; CDR2 reads FQNEAQ. The CDR3 DNA reads as TGTGCCAGCACCGTTAGCAATCAGCCCCAGCATTTT. Translation gives CASTVSNQPQHF.

The chain combines TRBV11-1 with TRBJ2-1, with 9 bases that match TRBD2. This CDR3 spans 15 amino acids. The V gene's germline CDR1 is SGHAT and CDR2 FQDESV (reference sequence). The trim removed 2 bases at V and 7 bases at J, leaving 6 bases unmatched. CDR3 sequence (DNA): TGTGCCAGCAGCTTATTGCGGGGGGGCCGAAATGAGCAGTTCTTC. This gives the protein CASSLLRGGRNEQFF.

V and J are TRBV5-6 and TRBJ1-2, with 7 bases identical to TRBD1. CDR1 and CDR2 from the germline V gene are SGHDT and YYEEEE. The CDR3 covers 15 residues. V lost 1 base, J lost 5 bases, and 8 bases stayed unmatched. Written as DNA, the CDR3 is TGTGCCAGCAGCTTGTCGACAGGGCTTAGGTATGGCTACACCTTC. Translating gives CASSLSTGLRYGYTF.

This chain connects TRBV6-6 to TRBJ1-1; 7 bases are a match to TRBD1. This CDR3 is built from 15 residues. After removal of 4 bases from V and 1 base from J, the junction contained 6 bases not matched to a gene. Germline CDR1 MNHNY, CDR2 SVGAGI (reference sequence). Here the CDR3 DNA reads TGTGCCAGCAGTTTTGACAGGGTAGGGAACACTGAAGCTTTCTTT. It translates to CASSFDRVGNTEAFF.